This is a list of T cell receptor beta chains from one sample in a study of T-cell reconstitution after alpha-beta-depleted transplantation in children. TCRdb re-derived calls from the PCR reads in MiXCR, one entry per CDR3 protein. The table shows around 300,000 distinct CDR3 sequences, with approximately 7.3% occurring only once. This sample comprised peripheral blood, obtained 360 days after TCRalphabeta/CD19-depleted stem cell transplant. The receptor source for this set is a female patient aged 2 to 10 who had a stem cell transplant for Fanconi anemia, so the T cells may come from the graft donor. Both conserved end residues are trimmed from each CDR3.

CDR3: ASSPGTSDQETQY; V: TRBV5-1
CDR3: ASSVRVEGNEKLF; V: TRBV7-9
CDR3: ASSLDGGHGELF; V: TRBV11-3
CDR3: ASSATGVNQPQH; V: TRBV28
CDR3: ASSYPPLAGATSYEQY; V: TRBV6-2/TRBV6-3
CDR3: ASSPRDRDLYEQF; V: TRBV2
CDR3: SVVQGGGANVLT; V: TRBV29-1
CDR3: ASRKGDYEQY; V: TRBV6-2/TRBV6-3
CDR3: ASSERGTTSSYNEQF; V: TRBV6-1
CDR3: ASSLPQAPGLATSTDTQY; V: TRBV7-3
CDR3: ASSPQADSVTGELF; V: TRBV7-2
CDR3: ASSLGGMSTDTQY; V: TRBV7-2
CDR3: ASSSGGAQETQY; V: TRBV12-3/TRBV12-4
CDR3: ASSPYSDPYNEQF; V: TRBV5-5
CDR3: ASSTTGTSGGDLSTDTQY; V: TRBV9
CDR3: ASTPGGTNYGYT; V: TRBV5-1
CDR3: ASSELYRDSPLH; V: TRBV2
CDR3: ASRIGQDYGYT; V: TRBV28
CDR3: ASSLDSSWDSEKLF; V: TRBV11-2
CDR3: ASSKNTGELF; V: TRBV9
CDR3: ASSWGTFETQY; V: TRBV5-1
CDR3: ASSYLMNYEQY; V: TRBV6-2/TRBV6-3
CDR3: ASSFFGVDGYT; V: TRBV7-2
CDR3: ASTLTGGASTDTQY; V: TRBV3-1
CDR3: ASSLKPTSGTGNEQF; V: TRBV7-3
CDR3: ASSYSSPGLSSPLH; V: TRBV6-5
CDR3: ASGLGTAND; V: TRBV6-2/TRBV6-3
CDR3: ASSLGRVGSPLH; V: TRBV12-3/TRBV12-4
CDR3: ASMLGGIFTDTQY; V: TRBV28